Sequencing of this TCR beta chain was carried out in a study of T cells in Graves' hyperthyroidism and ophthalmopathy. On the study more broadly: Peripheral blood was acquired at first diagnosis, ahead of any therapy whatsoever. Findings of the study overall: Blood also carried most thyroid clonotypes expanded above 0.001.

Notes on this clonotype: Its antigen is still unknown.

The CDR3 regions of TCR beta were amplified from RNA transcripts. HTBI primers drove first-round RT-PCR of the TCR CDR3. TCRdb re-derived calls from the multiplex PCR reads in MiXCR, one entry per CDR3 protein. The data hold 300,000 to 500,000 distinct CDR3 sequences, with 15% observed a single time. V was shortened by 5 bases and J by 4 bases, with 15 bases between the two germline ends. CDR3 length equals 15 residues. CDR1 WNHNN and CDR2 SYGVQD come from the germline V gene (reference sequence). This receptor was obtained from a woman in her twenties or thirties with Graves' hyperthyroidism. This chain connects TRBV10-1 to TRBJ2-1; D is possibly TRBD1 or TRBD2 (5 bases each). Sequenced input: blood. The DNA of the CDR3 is TGCGCCAGCAGTCTACCGGGACCGGGATACAATGAGCAGTTCTTC. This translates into CASSLPGPGYNEQFF.